This T cell receptor (beta chain) was sequenced during a study of blood T cells in healthy people across ages. The sample providers were healthy Caucasian people from Russia, aged roughly 6 to 95. The total RNA that was extracted per sample amounted to at least 5.5 micrograms. A J-beta primer mix and a sample-barcoded 5' primer were used in a second PCR of roughly 7 to 12 cycles. Each sample provided no less than 2.5 million CDR3-containing paired-end reads. TCRdb fed the 5' RACE reads into MiXCR, producing one record per CDR3 protein. The sample comprises hundreds of thousands of distinct CDR3 sequences, about 21% of which are singletons, and roughly 3.6% rests with the top ten. Sequences were obtained from blood. The receptor's source is a man aged 70-80 years in good health.

DNA for the CDR3: TGTGCCAGCAGCCAAGAGGGACTAGCGGGAGGCCCAGAGACCCAGTACTTC. This gives the protein CASSQEGLAGGPETQYF. J is TRBJ2-5 and V is TRBV4-2; 15 positions match TRBD2. Germline loops: CDR1 LGHNA, CDR2 YNFKEQ. The CDR3 spans 17 residues. The J segment lost 4 bases and the V segment lost 0 bases, leaving 3 bases of the junction unmatched.